This T cell receptor (beta chain) was sequenced for a study of cytomegalovirus exposure and HLA in healthy donors. Trimming took 2 bases from V and 2 from J, leaving 10 bases between them. Germline CDR1 reads SGHNT; CDR2 reads YYREEE (reference sequence). The CDR3 covers 14 residues. Use of 60 Vbeta and 13 Jbeta primers characterized the PCR. Sequencing was performed with immunoSEQ multiplex PCR; in TCRdb, only in-frame clones are kept and a portion is missing. The sample has roughly 120,000 clones; 74% are singletons. The chain employs TRBV5-4 and TRBJ1-2; maybe TRBD1 (5 bases). The TCR was taken from a woman between 45 and 60 years old in good health and CMV-seropositive. The specimen sequenced was PBMCs. The CDR3 is CASSFTGDNYGYTF. The CDR3 coding sequence is TGTGCCAGCAGCTTTACAGGAGACAACTATGGCTACACCTTC.